A single sample gave rise to the 22 T cell receptor beta chains below, sequenced in a study of human T cells and chemical hapten exposure. TCRdb re-called the RACE reads through MiXCR, storing one row per CDR3 protein. The sample lists roughly 90,000 distinct CDR3 sequences, roughly 9.1% seen once, with around 3.9% in the top ten. As for time point: pre-sensitization, week 0. Treatment of the sample: therapeutic diphenylcyclopropenone sensitization with weekly scalp DPC. The sample here was whole blood, taken in connection with sensitization to the hapten diphenylcyclopropenone (DPC). The receptors derive from a middle-aged woman with alopecia areata. Some clones in this sample may be carry-over from other donors' samples.

The table lists this clonotype with many counts. The V call is TRBV25-1, the J call TRBJ2-2; D call uncertain. Germline CDR1 is MGHDK and CDR2 is SYGVNS. There are 13 residues in the CDR3. V was trimmed by 5 bases and J by 3 bases, leaving 7 bases between them. The DNA for the CDR3 is TGTGCCAGCAGTAACCCGCACACCGGGGAGCTGTTTTTT. Translated: CASSNPHTGELFF.

This clonotype was observed a few times. The chain is built from TRBV4-3 and TRBJ2-3; 7 bases line up with TRBD2. From germline, CDR1 is LGHNA and CDR2 YSLEER. This CDR3 contains 15 residues. Unmatched junction bases numbered 3, after V lost 0 bases and J lost 3 bases. The CDR3 is CASSQEGTTTDTQYF. The CDR3 bases are TGCGCCAGCAGCCAAGAGGGGACTACAACAGATACGCAGTATTTT.

CDR3 sequence: CASSWTSNYGYTF. CDR3 bases: TGTGCCAGCAGCTGGACAAGTAACTATGGCTACACCTTC. The chain combines TRBV6-2 or TRBV6-3 with TRBJ1-2; maybe TRBD1 (5 bases). CDR3 length equals 13 residues. The germline gives CDR1 MNHEY, CDR2 SVGEGT. Trimming took 6 bases from V and 1 from J, leaving 9 bases between them.

This clonotype came up a few times. The chain has TRBV7-2 and TRBJ2-5, with 7 bases fitting TRBD2. Unmatched junction bases numbered 12, after V lost 8 bases and J lost 6 bases. Germline lookup yields CDR1 SGHTA and CDR2 FQGNSA. The length of the CDR3 is 14 residues. The CDR3 nucleotides are TGTGCCAGCCGACCTGGGGACTATTTTCAGACCCAGTACTTC. It codes for CASRPGDYFQTQYF.

A few counts support this clonotype. The chain couples TRBV7-8 to TRBJ2-7; 9 positions agree with TRBD1. Germline CDR1 reads SGHVS; CDR2 reads FQNEAQ. This CDR3 has 17 residues. V lost 5 bases, J lost 0 bases, and 11 bases stayed unmatched. The CDR3 sequence: CASSPGTGTGSSYEQYF. The DNA of the CDR3 is TGTGCCAGCAGCCCGGGGACCGGGACAGGGAGCTCCTACGAGCAGTACTTC.

This clonotype was seen repeatedly, ten times or more. The CDR3 loop is CASSQEWGKAFF. DNA of the CDR3: TGTGCCAGCAGCCAGGAGTGGGGGAAAGCTTTCTTT. This chain connects TRBV7-9 to TRBJ1-1; tentative D call: TRBD1 (5 bases). Germline loops: CDR1 SEHNR, CDR2 FQNEAQ (reference sequence). Trimming pared 5 bases from V and 9 bases from J, leaving 13 bases between. The CDR3 sequence is 12 residues long.

This clonotype has a handful of counts. The chain carries TRBV11-2 and TRBJ1-2; TRBD1 aligns across 10 bases. The ends lost 4 bases at V and 0 bases at J; junction bases unmatched: 5. CDR1 and CDR2 from the germline V gene are SGHAT and FQNNGV. This CDR3 spans 16 amino acids. CDR3 in DNA: TGTGCCAGCAGCTCTTACGGACAGGGGGCTAACTATGGCTACACCTTC. Amino acids: CASSSYGQGANYGYTF. The full variable domain, with the rest looked up from reference TRBV11-2 and TRBJ1-2, is EAGVAQSPRYKIIEKRQSVAFWCNPISGHATLYWYQQILGQGPKLLIQFQNNGVVDDSQLPKDRFSAERLKGVDSTLKIQPAKLEDSAVYLCASSSYGQGANYGYTFGSGTRLTVV.

This rearrangement joins TRBV7-3 to TRBJ2-2, with 7 bases identical to TRBD2. CDR3 length: 15 residues. The J segment lost 7 bases and the V segment lost 4 bases, leaving 9 bases of the junction unmatched. In germline, CDR1 is SGHTA, CDR2 FQGTGA. CDR3 region: CASSSRGRGDGELFF. DNA of the CDR3: TGTGCCAGCAGCTCACGAGGGAGGGGAGACGGGGAGCTGTTTTTT.

This clonotype was observed many times. The V call is TRBV3-1, the J call TRBJ1-2, with a possible D match to TRBD1 (5 bases). There are 13 residues in the CDR3. Trimming cost V 1 base and J 4 bases, with 7 bases left between them. Germline V gives CDR1 LGHDT, CDR2 YNNKEL (reference sequence). This CDR3 is CASSQGQSYGYTF. The CDR3 nucleotides read TGTGCCAGCAGCCAAGGACAGAGCTATGGCTACACCTTC. Using reference TRBV3-1 and TRBJ1-2 for the parts outside the CDR3, the full variable domain is DTAVSQTPKYLVTQMGNDKSIKCEQNLGHDTMYWYKQDSKKFLKIMFSYNNKELIINETVPNRFSPKSPDKAHLNLHINSLELGDSAVYFCASSQGQSYGYTFGSGTRLTVV.

In its sample, this clonotype was seen many times. The rearrangement links TRBV3-1 to TRBJ1-3; unclear D gene. This CDR3 has 12 residues. V was trimmed by 5 bases and J by 4 bases, leaving 6 bases between them. CDR1 and CDR2 (germline): LGHDT, YNNKEL (reference sequence). The CDR3 loop reads CASSKDGNTIYF. The CDR3 nucleotides are TGTGCCAGCAGCAAGGACGGAAACACCATATATTTT. Filled out from reference TRBV3-1 and TRBJ1-3, the complete variable domain reads DTAVSQTPKYLVTQMGNDKSIKCEQNLGHDTMYWYKQDSKKFLKIMFSYNNKELIINETVPNRFSPKSPDKAHLNLHINSLELGDSAVYFCASSKDGNTIYFGEGSWLTVV.

This clonotype showed up just a few times. The V and J genes are TRBV20-1 and TRBJ2-7, with 11 bases lining up with TRBD2. With V trimmed by 0 bases and J by 0 bases, 1 base remained unmatched. The CDR3 has 15 amino acids. Germline CDR1 is DFQATT and CDR2 is SNEGSKA (reference sequence). Written as DNA, the CDR3 is TGCAGTGCTAGAGAAGGGACTAGCGGCTCCTACGAGCAGTACTTC. Encoded protein: CSAREGTSGSYEQYF.

This clonotype came up many times. The V and J genes are TRBV2 and TRBJ2-3; D is possibly TRBD2 (5 bases). The CDR3 is 14 amino acids. V was cut by 5 bases and J by 0 bases, with 9 bases left in between. CDR1 is SNHLY, CDR2 FYNNEI, per germline. The CDR3 loop is CASSPWTSTDTQYF. CDR3 DNA sequence: TGTGCCAGCAGTCCTTGGACTAGCACAGATACGCAGTATTTT.

The chain employs TRBV2 and TRBJ2-5; tentative D call: TRBD2 (6 bases). Germline V CDR1 and CDR2: SNHLY, FYNNEI. The CDR3 has 13 residues. Trimming cost V 5 bases and J 4 bases, with 11 bases left between them. The CDR3 coding sequence is TGTGCCAGCAGTCTACCGGAGGGAGAGACCCAGTACTTC. Translating it yields CASSLPEGETQYF.

This clonotype was counted between two and nine times. The chain has TRBV9 and TRBJ2-7, with D maybe TRBD1 (6 bases). Germline V gene sequence: CDR1 SGDLS, CDR2 YYNGEE. This CDR3 contains 14 residues. V was shortened by 0 bases and J by 7 bases, with 14 bases between the two germline ends. The CDR3: CASSVVPGRGEQYF. The CDR3 DNA reads as TGTGCCAGCAGCGTAGTGCCAGGAAGGGGGGAGCAGTACTTC.

The chain joins TRBV6-6 to TRBJ2-2, with D perhaps being TRBD1 or TRBD2 (5 bases each). Per the germline V gene, CDR1 is MNHNY and CDR2 is SVGAGI (reference sequence). Trimming removed 6 bases at V and 1 base at J, with 9 bases between. CDR3 length: 14 residues. This CDR3 reads CASRTGRNTGELFF. CDR3 DNA sequence: TGTGCCAGCAGGACGGGACGGAACACCGGGGAGCTGTTTTTT.

This clonotype occurred many times. The chain links TRBV7-2 to TRBJ2-5; perhaps D is TRBD1 or TRBD2 (5 bases each). The V gene's germline CDR1 is SGHTA and CDR2 FQGNSA. This CDR3 spans 13 amino acids. V lost 8 bases, J lost 0 bases, and 10 bases lay in between. The CDR3 reads CASGGHNQETQYF. The DNA for the CDR3 is TGTGCCAGCGGAGGACACAACCAAGAGACCCAGTACTTC.

This clonotype has ten or more counts. The chain joins TRBV7-2 to TRBJ2-1; perhaps TRBD1 as D (5 bases). Trimming left V 4 bases short and J 7 bases short, with 11 bases between. The CDR3 is made up of 13 amino acids. Germline CDR1 reads SGHTA; CDR2 reads FQGNSA. DNA for the CDR3: TGTGCCAGCAGCTCTGACAGACAAAATGAGCAGTTCTTC. Protein product: CASSSDRQNEQFF.

This sequence joins TRBV12-3 or TRBV12-4 and TRBJ1-2, with 8 positions matching TRBD1. The V segment lost 6 bases and the J segment 8 bases; nucleotides outside the gene matches: 20. This CDR3 comprises 17 residues. The CDR3 sequence is CASSFKSTGGSLFGYTF. For the CDR3, the DNA is TGTGCCAGCAGCTTTAAATCTACAGGGGGATCCCTATTCGGCTACACCTTC.

The chain joins TRBV27 to TRBJ2-1; TRBD2 is a possible D gene (6 bases). The CDR3 length is 14 residues. Trimming took off 0 bases at V and 8 bases at J, with 11 bases between the two ends. Germline loops: CDR1 MNHEY, CDR2 SMNVEV (reference sequence). The CDR3 DNA is TGTGCCAGCAGTTTATCGTCGGGGGTGGATGAGCAGTTCTTC. Translation gives CASSLSSGVDEQFF.

This clonotype occurred many times. The V and J genes are TRBV12-3 or TRBV12-4 and TRBJ1-2, with 10 bases lining up with TRBD1. The CDR3 is 14 residues long. With 8 bases clipped from V and 8 bases from J, the junction kept 11 bases outside the gene matches. This chain's CDR3 is CASGERQGAQGYTF. The CDR3 region has the DNA TGTGCCAGCGGGGAAAGACAGGGGGCGCAGGGCTACACCTTC.

The chain recombines TRBV5-1 with TRBJ2-3; 8 positions match TRBD2. Germline trimming cut 0 bases from V and 0 bases from J; bases unmatched to any gene: 12. Per the germline V gene, CDR1 is SGHRS and CDR2 is YFSETQ. CDR3 size: 19 residues. The CDR3 region has the DNA TGCGCCAGCAGCTTGGATGGCGCCTTAGCGGGACCCAGCACAGATACGCAGTATTTT. Residues: CASSLDGALAGPSTDTQYF.

Regarding this clonotype: A single base separates this from a much larger clone, so it may be a read error. V is TRBV20-1 and J is TRBJ1-1; no firm D call. This CDR3 has 14 amino acids. Germline CDR1 is DFQATT and CDR2 is SNEGSKA (reference sequence). Trimming removed 4 bases at V and 2 bases at J, with 14 bases between. The CDR3 loop is CSAKSLPINTEAFF. CDR3 in DNA: TGCAGTGCTAAAAGCCTCCCGATAAACACTGAAGCTTTCTTT.